Listed below are T cell receptor beta chains from one sample, sequenced in a study of shared clonotypes between healthy human individuals. Assay: immunoSEQ multiplex PCR; the TCRdb copy retains only in-frame clones and omits some. The sample shows over 2 million clones, over 85% of them seen only once. Sequenced sample: naive CD4+ T cells sorted from blood. These receptor sequences come from a young man in good health. CDR3s include the opening cysteine and the closing phenylalanine or tryptophan. The D gene is left open where the match is weak. Rows may omit the clone size; those that give it use once, few, many or a size class.

>TRBD1|TRBJ1-4|TRBV5-5|.
CASSSRQGGEKLFF
TGTGCCAGCAGCTCCCGACAGGGAGGGGAAAAACTGTTTTTT
>TRBD1|TRBJ2-7|TRBV6-1|once
CASRTRDRGSEQYF
TGTGCCAGCAGAACCCGGGACAGGGGGTCGGAGCAGTACTTC
>.|TRBJ2-2|TRBV19|once
CASSRTGVVAGELFF
TGTGCCAGTAGTAGGACCGGGGTCGTCGCCGGGGAGCTGTTTTTT
>.|TRBJ1-3|TRBV2|.
CASSLEGSGNTIYF
TGTGCCAGCTCACTGGAAGGGTCTGGAAACACCATATATTTT
>TRBD1|TRBJ2-7|TRBV5-6|once
CASSLTGTGVAEQYF
TGTGCCAGCAGCTTAACCGGGACAGGGGTGGCCGAGCAGTACTTC
>.|TRBJ1-5|TRBV5-1|.
CASSFESRNQPQHF
TGCGCCAGCAGCTTCGAGTCTCGCAATCAGCCCCAGCATTTT
>.|TRBJ1-6|TRBV19|.
CASSIDLSGGRSSYNSPLHF
TGTGCCAGTAGTATAGACCTGTCGGGGGGCAGGAGCTCCTATAATTCACCCCTCCACTTT
>.|TRBJ2-5|TRBV6-5|.
CASSYGVNLQETQYF
TGTGCCAGCAGTTACGGCGTGAACCTCCAAGAGACCCAGTACTTC
>.|TRBJ2-7|TRBV19|.
CASSIALGLYEQYF
TGTGCCAGTAGTATCGCGTTGGGCCTCTACGAGCAGTACTTC
>.|TRBJ2-7|TRBV4-2|.
CASTPGPGGYEQYF
TGTGCCAGCACTCCCGGGCCCGGCGGCTACGAGCAGTACTTC
>.|TRBJ2-7|TRBV5-1|.
CASSMGRYEQYF
TGCGCCAGCAGCATGGGCCGCTACGAGCAGTACTTC
>.|TRBJ1-5|TRBV6-5|once
CASSYSGNSNQPQHF
TGTGCCAGCAGTTACAGCGGGAATAGCAATCAGCCCCAGCATTTT
>.|TRBJ1-5|TRBV7-6|.
CASSFDYNQPQHF
TGTGCCAGCAGCTTCGACTACAATCAGCCCCAGCATTTT
>TRBD1|TRBJ2-1|TRBV5-6|.
CASSLETGVYNEQFF
TGTGCCAGCAGCTTGGAGACAGGGGTATACAATGAGCAGTTCTTC
>TRBD1|TRBJ1-1|TRBV6-5|.
CASSYSTFGQGRPFF
TGTGCCAGCAGTTACTCGACCTTTGGACAGGGGAGGCCTTTCTTT
>.|TRBJ1-6|TRBV30|.
CAWRDIRREPGAPLHF
TGTGCCTGGAGGGATATTCGCAGGGAGCCGGGAGCACCCCTCCACTTT
>.|TRBJ1-5|TRBV7-8|.
CASSYYTDQPQHF
TGTGCCAGCAGCTACTACACAGATCAGCCCCAGCATTTT
>.|TRBJ2-5|TRBV6-7|.
CATLRGVLPKETQYF
TGTGCCACCCTAAGGGGGGTCTTACCGAAAGAGACCCAGTACTTC
>TRBD2|TRBJ2-1|TRBV18|.
CASSVVLAGVYEQFF
TGTGCCAGCTCAGTAGTTCTAGCGGGAGTTTATGAGCAGTTCTTC
>TRBD1|TRBJ1-2|TRBV10-3|.
CAIGRGVVGQGANGYTF
TGTGCCATCGGAAGGGGAGTAGTGGGACAGGGGGCCAATGGCTACACCTTC
>.|TRBJ2-1|TRBV29-1|.
CSVDRGEQFF
TGCAGCGTTGATCGGGGTGAGCAGTTCTTC
>TRBD2|TRBJ2-5|TRBV30|.
CAWSRGGARETQYF
TGTGCCTGGAGTCGGGGGGGGGCCCGAGAGACCCAGTACTTC
>.|TRBJ1-1|TRBV10-3|.
CAISEWTDSTEAFF
TGTGCCATCAGTGAGTGGACAGACTCCACTGAAGCTTTCTTT
>.|TRBJ1-3|TRBV9|.
CASSQSGDPRSGNTIYF
TGTGCCAGCAGCCAGTCAGGGGATCCCCGCTCTGGAAACACCATATATTTT
>.|TRBJ2-7|TRBV30|.
CAWSRGHDSYEQYF
TGTGCCTGGAGCAGGGGACACGATTCCTACGAGCAGTACTTC